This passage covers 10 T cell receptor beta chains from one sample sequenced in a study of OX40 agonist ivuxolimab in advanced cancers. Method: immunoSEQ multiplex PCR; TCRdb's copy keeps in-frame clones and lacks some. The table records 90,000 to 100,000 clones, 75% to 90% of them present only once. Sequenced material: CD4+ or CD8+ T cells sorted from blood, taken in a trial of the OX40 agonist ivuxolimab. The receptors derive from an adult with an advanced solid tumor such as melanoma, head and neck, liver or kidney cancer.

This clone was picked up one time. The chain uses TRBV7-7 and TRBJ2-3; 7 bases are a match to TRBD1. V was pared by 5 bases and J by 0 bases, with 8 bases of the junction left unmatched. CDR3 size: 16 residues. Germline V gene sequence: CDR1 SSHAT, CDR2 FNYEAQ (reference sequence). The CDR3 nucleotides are TGTGCCAGCAGCACGGGGACAGCGTCGAGCACAGATACGCAGTATTTT. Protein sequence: CASSTGTASSTDTQYF.

The CDR3 bases are TGTGCCAGCAGTCGAACAGGGGCCGGCTACACCTTC. It yields the protein CASSRTGAGYTF. The J gene is TRBJ1-2, the V gene TRBV28, with TRBD1 identical over 7 bases. Germline trimming cut 5 bases from V and 8 bases from J; bases unmatched to any gene: 5. The CDR3 runs to 12 residues. CDR1 is MDHEN, CDR2 SYDVKM, per germline.

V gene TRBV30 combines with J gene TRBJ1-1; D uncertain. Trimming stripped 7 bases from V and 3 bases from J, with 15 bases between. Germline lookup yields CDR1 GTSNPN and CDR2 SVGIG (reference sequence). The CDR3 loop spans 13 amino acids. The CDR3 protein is CALTISPDTEAFF. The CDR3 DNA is TGTGCCTTGACAATAAGTCCGGACACTGAAGCTTTCTTT.

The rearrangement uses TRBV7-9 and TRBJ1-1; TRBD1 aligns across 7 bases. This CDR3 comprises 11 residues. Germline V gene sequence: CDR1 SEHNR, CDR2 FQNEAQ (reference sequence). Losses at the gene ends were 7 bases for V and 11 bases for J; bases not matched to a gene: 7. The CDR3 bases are TGTGCCAGCACCACGACAGGGTCGGCTTTCTTT. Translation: CASTTTGSAFF.

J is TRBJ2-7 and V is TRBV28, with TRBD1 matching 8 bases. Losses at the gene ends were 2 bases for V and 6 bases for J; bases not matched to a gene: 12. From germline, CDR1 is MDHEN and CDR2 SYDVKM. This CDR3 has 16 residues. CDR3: CASSLVGTGNMAEQYV. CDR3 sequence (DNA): TGTGCCAGCAGTTTAGTAGGGACAGGTAATATGGCCGAGCAGTACGTC.

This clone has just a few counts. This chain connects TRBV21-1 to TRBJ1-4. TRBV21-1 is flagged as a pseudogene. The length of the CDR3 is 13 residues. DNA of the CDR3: TGTGCCAGCAGCAAAGGGAGTAGTGAAAAACTGTTTTTT. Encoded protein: CASSKGSSEKLFF.

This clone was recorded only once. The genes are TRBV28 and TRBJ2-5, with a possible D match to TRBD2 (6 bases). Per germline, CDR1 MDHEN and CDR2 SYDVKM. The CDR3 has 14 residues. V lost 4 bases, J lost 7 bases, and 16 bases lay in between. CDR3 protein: CASSSGLIPWTQYF. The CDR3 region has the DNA TGTGCCAGCAGTTCGGGACTCATACCGTGGACCCAGTACTTC.

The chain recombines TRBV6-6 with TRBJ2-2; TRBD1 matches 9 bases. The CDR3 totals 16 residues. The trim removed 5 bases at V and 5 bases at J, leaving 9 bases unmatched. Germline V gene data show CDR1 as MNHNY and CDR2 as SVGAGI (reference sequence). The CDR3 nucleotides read TGTGCCAGCAGTGCGTCCGGGACAGGGAGGACCGGGGAGCTGTTTTTT. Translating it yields CASSASGTGRTGELFF.

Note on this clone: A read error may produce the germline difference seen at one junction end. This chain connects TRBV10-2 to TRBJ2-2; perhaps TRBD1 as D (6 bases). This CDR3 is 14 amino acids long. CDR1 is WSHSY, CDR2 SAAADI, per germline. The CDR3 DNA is TGCGCCAGCAGGAACAGGGTGTTTACCGAGGAGCTGTTTTTT. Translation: CASRNRVFTEELFF.

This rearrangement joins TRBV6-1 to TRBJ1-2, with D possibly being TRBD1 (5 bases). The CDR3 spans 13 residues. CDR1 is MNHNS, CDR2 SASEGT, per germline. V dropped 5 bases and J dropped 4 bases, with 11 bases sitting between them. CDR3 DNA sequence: TGTGCCAGCAGTAATACAGGTTCCTATGGCTACACCTTC. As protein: CASSNTGSYGYTF.